This T cell receptor (beta chain) was profiled in a study of cytomegalovirus exposure and HLA in healthy donors (dated by TCRdb to about 2017). In terms of the full investigation: An earlier analysis of about 530 of the donors reported 276 Gb of sequence data and 117 million unique TCR beta sequences obtained from approximately 180 million T cells. About 330 gigabases of sequencing data and around 90 million unique TCR sequences made up an early release that covered approximately 620 HLA-typed donors. The genetic ancestry cluster associated with self-reported Caucasian donors included 70% to 85% of the 398 genotyped donors. The study aimed to test whether cataloging public T cell receptors could reveal signatures of past pathogen exposure. The study profiled the T cell repertoires of 500 to 800 subjects by immunosequencing and related them to cytomegalovirus serostatus. A separate validation cohort of more than 100 different subjects was used in addition to the 666-subject first cohort. To predict cytomegalovirus infection status, the study combined high-throughput TCR immunosequencing, statistical association of individual TCRs with disease status, and machine learning. A later analysis re-examined previously published TCR beta repertoires from 610 or so donors and added high-resolution HLA genotyping to investigate patterns of TCR occurrence. Rather than drawing on any new phenotypic data, the later analysis identified candidate immune exposures from TCR beta sequences and the way those sequences occurred across donors. An earlier analysis of fewer than 750 of the donors used high-throughput TCR beta sequencing to judge whether each TCR beta V gene segment behaved as functional or pseudogenic. Donor age, sex, ethnicity and CMV serostatus were collected together with the repertoire data. In a later genetic analysis, genome-wide SNP genotypes for about three fifths of the roughly 670 donors were used, and that subset was treated as a discovery cohort. Every discovery cohort repertoire had been produced on one sequencing platform. HLA typing covered class I and class II loci at four-digit resolution. Typing coverage varied by locus: roughly 620-640 donors for A, B, C, DRB1 and DQB1; roughly 500 for DQA1; more than 600 for DPA1; around 490 for DPB1. About five DR-DQ haplotypes were treated as single units for association and clustering because of strong linkage in the cohort. Among roughly 400 genotyped donors of the cohort, an average of around 240,000 unique TCR beta nucleotide sequences were sequenced per donor, roughly 18% of them non-productive.

In total, 666 healthy bone marrow donors made up the cohort. At the time of sampling, every cohort member was nominally healthy, though immune exposures that went unrecorded were likely present. The donor tested CMV seronegative, placing the donor among the 350 or so seronegative members of the cohort. A peripheral blood sample was provided by each donor, and peripheral blood mononuclear cells were used for TCR beta sequencing. The Qiagen DNeasy Blood Extraction Kit was used to extract genomic DNA from the blood cell samples. Summary of the overall study and its limitations: In a later genetic analysis, a missense DCLRE1C variant was associated with V-gene and J-gene trimming of TCR beta chains, and the association was replicated in an independent cohort. Sequencing depth was assumed to be roughly uniform across donors in the presence/absence analyses, though that assumption may not hold. In a later analysis, most CMV-associated TCR beta chains were found to appear HLA-restricted, with HLA associations seemingly driven largely by CMV exposure. In the study, some 160 TCR beta chains were listed as associated with cytomegalovirus. Correlated functional status among segregating V segments might be attributable to linkage disequilibrium, but an unknown experimental factor could not be ruled out. For the cohort, immune exposure information was limited to CMV serostatus. Assigning TCR associations to individual alleles was difficult when HLA alleles, especially DR and DQ, strongly co-occurred. Broadly in line with IMGT annotations, most TCR beta V segments showed up in productive rearrangements about 90% or about 30% of the time in an earlier analysis of several hundred of the donors. Because HLA typing was missing for some donors at each locus, association tests included only the typed subset. In a later genetic analysis, fewer N-insertions in productive TCRs were reported among donors in an Asian-associated ancestry cluster than the approximately 710-donor mean. A later analysis reported that several top co-occurrence clusters appeared linked to parvovirus B19, influenza, CMV and Epstein-Barr virus. Specific HLA alleles were associated with 16,951 TCR beta sequences at a false discovery rate of 0.05 in a later analysis. Because counts were too low, seventeen rarely observed V segments, including chromosome 9 orphons, were excluded from the earlier analysis of 500 to 700 of the donors. In this cohort, only TCR beta chains were sequenced, and detectable features were limited by the absence of alpha or paired-chain data. The sequencing pipeline was judged likely to have produced a cluster of highly shared sequence variants as a technical artifact. Cytomegalovirus status was reported to be diagnosed by the classifier with high specificity and sensitivity in both the original and validation cohorts. Most TCR sequences were observed very rarely across donors, whereas some public TCRs were present in many individuals. The authors suggested that the approach could potentially be generalized to other disease states and immunological phenotypes. In a later analysis, TCR association rates were found to vary across HLA loci, with the most associated TCRs seen for DRB1 alleles and the fewest for HLA-C alleles. Some IMGT-functional V segments, including TRBV6-2 and TRBV6-3, could not be distinguished by the 87-base-pair reads and were therefore excluded. In vitro tests confirmed that a few of the cytomegalovirus-associated TCR beta chains recognize cytomegalovirus antigens. A further reported finding was that TCR beta sequences accurately predicted the HLA-A and HLA-B alleles for most subjects in the first cohort. Compared with equally common non-associated chains, HLA-associated TCR beta chains in a later analysis were more clonally expanded and had lower generation probabilities.

On this clone itself: Its antigen has not been determined. One base away there is no much larger clone; base qualities are not given. This CDR3 is also generated by other DNA sequences in the sample.

Receptor amplification or capture employed the immunoSEQ multiplex PCR assay. For the multiplex PCR, a mixture combining 60 forward primers for TCR Vbeta segments and 13 reverse primers for TCR Jbeta segments was used. Amplification of the CDR3 region of rearranged TCR beta genes was performed with a multiplex PCR assay on genomic DNA. On the Illumina HiSeq System, the amplified TCR beta libraries were sequenced as 87-base-pair reads. The paper's processing steps were these. In a later analysis, 77 million or so unique TCR beta chains were counted across the approximately 640 repertoires, and roughly 9.9 million of these chains were shared by at least two donors. Raw reads were error-corrected and collapsed into unique sequences by a nearest-neighbor algorithm in which closely related sequences were merged to remove PCR and sequencing errors. CDR3 sequences were aligned to IMGT reference sequences to assign V, D and J gene segments. Each retained sequence needed at least a six-nucleotide match to both a V gene segment and a J gene segment. Rearrangements were called productive when the CDR3 lacked stop codons and stayed in frame with V and J; all others were non-productive. CDR3 was defined according to IMGT convention as the region running from the second conserved V-encoded cysteine to the conserved J-encoded phenylalanine. In an earlier analysis of 550 to 650 of the donors, sequences lacking an unambiguous match to a single V gene segment were excluded. In an earlier analysis of some 590 of the donors, a V segment was called functional when productive rearrangements were above 56.7%, and segregating when the standard deviation between donors exceeded 5%. A statistical classification framework was developed to diagnose cytomegalovirus status using the catalog of TCR beta chain sequences. In a later analysis, V and J genes were assigned by comparing TCR nucleotide sequences against IMGT/GENE-DB human TR gene sequences. The TCRdist pipeline was used in a later analysis to assign CDR3 sequences and most-parsimonious VDJ recombination scenarios. In a later analysis, every TCR beta chain was defined by the combination of its CDR3 amino acid sequence and its V-gene family, and reads without a unique V-gene family were dropped. In a later analysis, approximately 640 highly shared, low-generation-probability nucleotide sequences were removed to address suspected cross-contamination and a sequencing artifact. In a later analysis, a clonal expansion index was calculated for each public chain from normalized within-repertoire ranks of inferred template counts. In a later analysis, generation probabilities were computed using a VDJ recombination model fitted to out-of-frame rearrangements, and the results were checked against IGoR. A later analysis scored TCR-TCR, TCR-HLA and TCR-CMV co-occurrence with hypergeometric tests, applying a repertoire-size bias correction to TCR pairs. False discovery rates were estimated in a later analysis by permuting HLA or CMV assignments 20 times. A later analysis grouped co-occurring TCRs with DBSCAN, adding TCRdist sequence similarity when clustering within HLA-allele-positive subsets. For co-occurrence clustering, repertoires with fewer than 30,000 or more than 120,000 public chains were excluded, along with 5 or 6 repertoires with anomalous nucleotide sharing. TCRdb retrieved this table from immuneACCESS and kept in-frame rearrangements only. Not all clones are present; in checked studies, unresolved V genes account for under half, and no reason is known for the remainder. D and trimming were read from the DNA, whereas the V and J calls and clone size are those reported in that table. This sample holds 130,000 or so clones; more than 8% were observed only once. Together, the top ten hold approximately 5% of the sample.

The CDR3 holds 15 amino acids from the cysteine to the phenylalanine. The CDR3 DNA has 45 bases and is translated from base 1. V ends up 4 bases short and J 3 bases short, with an unmatched junction base count of 9. CDR1 and CDR2, per the germline V gene, are SGHRS and YFSETQ. Input material: PBMCs. Recombination joined TRBV5-1 with TRBJ1-1, with 7 bases in between that match TRBD1. This clonotype was obtained from a man aged 40-50 years in good health and CMV-seronegative. The CDR3 loop reads CASSPPGQAYTEAFF. The DNA reads as follows: TGCGCCAGCAGCCCCCCAGGACAGGCGTACACTGAAGCTTTCTTT.